These T cell receptor beta chains were read from a single sample in a study of T cell responses to AZD1222 COVID-19 vaccine. Repertoires were generated with immunoSEQ multiplex PCR, while TCRdb's copy carries only in-frame clones and drops some. The sample records 20,000 or so clones, more than 70% being singletons. This specimen consisted of peripheral blood, obtained 28 days after the second AZD1222 dose. These TCRs come from an adult who received the AZD1222 COVID-19 vaccine. Each CDR3 is given with its conserved first and last residue. A D gene is named only where the DNA matches it firmly. Where a row states a size, it is once, few, many or the class of an expanded clone; other rows omit it.

j_call v_call cdr3_length d_call clone_size cdr3_aa cdr3_nt
TRBJ2-2 TRBV30 18 . . CAWRKVGRIRGNTGELFF TGTGCCTGGAGAAAGGTGGGGCGGATCAGGGGTAACACCGGGGAGCTGTTTTTT
TRBJ2-7 TRBV28 14 TRBD1 . CASSLGQGAHEQYF TGTGCCAGCAGTTTAGGGCAGGGGGCTCACGAGCAGTACTTC
TRBJ2-2 TRBV5-1 17 TRBD2 . CASSSTGLAGVGGELFF TGCGCCAGCAGCTCCACCGGACTAGCGGGAGTCGGCGGGGAGCTGTTTTTT
TRBJ2-5 TRBV2 13 . . CASHDGTQETQYF TGTGCCAGCCACGACGGCACCCAAGAGACCCAGTACTTC
TRBJ2-7 TRBV18 14 TRBD1 few CASSPGRGQYEQYF TGTGCCAGCTCACCGGGCAGGGGGCAGTACGAGCAGTACTTC
TRBJ2-1 TRBV4-1 17 TRBD2 few CASSPSGTSGTYNEQFF TGCGCCAGCAGCCCTAGCGGGACTAGCGGAACGTACAATGAGCAGTTCTTC
TRBJ1-2 TRBV18 13 TRBD1 . CASSEGTDYGYTF TGTGCCAGCTCAGAAGGGACAGACTATGGCTACACCTTC
TRBJ2-7 TRBV21-1 16 . once CASSKAGGQNLYEQYF TGTGCCAGCAGCAAAGCAGGAGGACAGAACCTCTACGAGCAGTACTTC
TRBJ2-5 TRBV6-5 14 TRBD2 . CASSLGGGQETQYF TGTGCCAGCAGTTTGGGCGGGGGGCAAGAGACCCAGTACTTC
TRBJ1-5 TRBV4-1 14 . . CASSTLNRNQPQHF TGCGCCAGCAGCACCTTAAATCGCAATCAGCCCCAGCATTTT
TRBJ2-7 TRBV29-1 13 TRBD1 . CSVERQGVGEQYF TGCAGCGTTGAAAGACAGGGTGTTGGCGAGCAGTACTTC
TRBJ1-1 TRBV5-6 12 . . CASSLRGTEAFF TGTGCCAGCAGCTTGAGGGGCACTGAAGCTTTCTTT
TRBJ1-6 TRBV5-1 16 TRBD1 . CASSLVAQGAKSPLHF TGCGCCAGCAGCTTGGTGGCGCAGGGGGCAAAGTCACCCCTCCACTTT
TRBJ1-5 TRBV6-5 16 . . CASSYSIGGAGKPQHF TGTGCCAGCAGTTACTCTATAGGGGGGGCAGGGAAGCCCCAGCATTTT
TRBJ2-7 TRBV19 13 . once CASSYGRGNEQYF TGTGCCAGTAGTTACGGCAGGGGCAACGAGCAGTACTTC
TRBJ1-3 TRBV28 14 . . CASSSRGDGNTIYF TGTGCCAGCAGTTCCCGGGGTGATGGAAACACCATATATTTT
TRBJ2-5 TRBV5-1 10 . few CASSGETQYF TGCGCCAGCAGCGGAGAGACCCAGTACTTC
TRBJ2-3 TRBV24-1 15 TRBD1 . CATSHGQESTDTQYF TGTGCCACCAGTCACGGACAGGAATCGACAGATACGCAGTATTTT
TRBJ2-5 TRBV5-1 13 . . CASSLGQQETQYF TGCGCCAGCAGCTTGGGGCAGCAAGAGACCCAGTACTTC
TRBJ2-3 TRBV28 14 . . CASSSGRGTDTQYF TGTGCCAGCAGTTCGGGACGGGGCACAGATACGCAGTATTTT
TRBJ2-5 TRBV4-2 15 . . CASSQESGYQETQYF TGTGCCAGCAGCCAAGAAAGCGGGTACCAAGAGACCCAGTACTTC
TRBJ2-7 TRBV28 15 TRBD2 . CASRVTSGRGYEQYF TGTGCCAGCAGGGTTACTAGCGGGAGGGGCTACGAGCAGTACTTC
TRBJ2-3 TRBV24-1 14 TRBD1 . CATSERGRTDTQYF TGTGCCACCAGTGAAAGGGGGCGCACAGATACGCAGTATTTT
TRBJ2-5 TRBV5-5 15 . . CASSWTPMSQETQYF TGTGCCAGCAGCTGGACACCTATGAGCCAAGAGACCCAGTACTTC
TRBJ2-1 TRBV5-1 13 . . CASSLPQYNEQFF TGCGCCAGCAGCTTGCCGCAGTACAATGAGCAGTTCTTC
TRBJ2-4 TRBV9 13 . . CASSVGTGGIQYF TGTGCCAGCAGCGTAGGTACGGGCGGCATTCAGTACTTC
TRBJ2-7 TRBV27 14 . . CASSFAGPSVEQYF TGTGCCAGCAGTTTTGCGGGGCCCTCCGTCGAGCAGTACTTC